A single sample gave rise to the 8 T cell receptor beta chains below, sequenced in a study of Ad26.COV2.S vaccination and SARS-CoV-2 variants. Sequenced by immunoSEQ multiplex PCR; TCRdb stores in-frame clones only, minus some. The table includes roughly 320,000 clones, around four fifths detected once. Described treatment: some 20 received Ad26.COV2.S at low or high dose, single or two shots; roughly five received placebo; per-sample allocation not given. Material that was analyzed had been drawn on day 63 after the first vaccine or placebo injection. The sample was peripheral blood, taken in a trial of Ad26.COV2.S vaccine versus placebo. The receptors originated from a person aged 18 to 65 who received the Ad26.COV2.S COVID-19 vaccine or a placebo.

The genes are TRBV7-9 and TRBJ2-5; 8 bases map to TRBD2. Germline V gene lookup returns CDR1 SEHNR and CDR2 FQNEAQ (reference sequence). The CDR3 consists of 16 residues. V shed 3 bases and J 3 bases; nucleotides not matched to a gene: 9. The CDR3 loop reads CASSFTGGPRKETQYF. The CDR3 DNA reads TGTGCCAGCAGCTTCACGGGGGGGCCGAGGAAAGAGACCCAGTACTTC.

The rearrangement links TRBV11-2 to TRBJ2-1; D possibly matches TRBD1 or TRBD2 (5 bases each). Germline CDR1 reads SGHAT; CDR2 reads FQNNGV. The CDR3 spans 14 residues. V was cut by 5 bases and J by 9 bases, with 17 bases left in between. CDR3 DNA: TGTGCCAGCAGCCAGGGACCGCAGACGGGTGAGCAGTTCTTC. This sequence encodes CASSQGPQTGEQFF.

CDR3 region: CASNSHPAGLTTQYF. CDR3 sequence (DNA): TGTGCCAGCAACTCCCACCCGGCGGGCCTTACTACGCAGTATTTT. The chain links TRBV21-1 to TRBJ2-3; the table's D call TRBD2 went unverified against the DNA. TRBV21-1 corresponds to a pseudogene. This CDR3 spans 15 amino acids.

The genes are TRBV19 and TRBJ1-4, with D possibly being TRBD1 (5 bases). Trimming removed 3 bases from V and 0 bases from J, with 17 bases in between. CDR3 length: 18 residues. CDR1 is LNHDA and CDR2 is SQIVND in the germline V gene (reference sequence). CDR3 loop: CASSMAGRGVTTNEKLFF. The CDR3 DNA follows: TGTGCCAGTAGTATGGCCGGAAGGGGAGTCACAACTAATGAAAAACTGTTTTTT.

This rearrangement joins TRBV11-2 to TRBJ2-7; D unresolved. The CDR3 is 15 amino acids. Germline V gene sequence: CDR1 SGHAT, CDR2 FQNNGV. Trimming removed 0 bases at V and 2 bases at J, with 11 bases between. CDR3 DNA sequence: TGTGCCAGCAGCTTAGAGCGGTCAAGAACCTACGAGCAGTACTTC. Translating gives CASSLERSRTYEQYF.

The rearrangement joins TRBV19 to TRBJ1-5; TRBD1 agrees at 9 bases. Germline V gene lookup returns CDR1 LNHDA and CDR2 SQIVND (reference sequence). V shed 5 bases, J shed 3 bases, and the junction held 5 bases outside the gene matches. The CDR3 spans 15 residues. CDR3 residues: CASSSGTGINQPQHF. For the CDR3, the DNA is TGTGCCAGTAGTTCCGGGACAGGGATCAATCAGCCCCAGCATTTT.

The chain couples TRBV15 to TRBJ1-4, with TRBD1 matching over 9 bases. Germline values: CDR1 LNHNV, CDR2 YYDKDF (reference sequence). This CDR3 comprises 17 residues. Losses at the gene ends were 9 bases for V and 0 bases for J; bases not matched to a gene: 11. CDR3 loop: CATRSGTGYATNEKLFF. CDR3 sequence (DNA): TGTGCCACTAGATCCGGGACAGGGTATGCAACTAATGAAAAACTGTTTTTT.

This chain joins TRBV27 and TRBJ1-4; no reliable D call. Germline CDR1 and CDR2: MNHEY and SMNVEV (reference sequence). CDR3 length: 14 residues. V was pared by 4 bases and J by 14 bases, with 20 bases between. Here the CDR3 DNA reads TGTGCCAGCAGTTCATCGGTGGCAGCTTCTGGTCTGTTTTTT. Its translation is CASSSSVAASGLFF.